The following is a T cell receptor beta chain sequence with its context. The sample comes from a study of blood T cells in healthy people across ages. PCR was performed a second time for about 7 to 12 cycles using a sample-barcoded 5' primer and a J-beta primer mix. MiXCR was run by TCRdb on the 5' RACE reads, yielding one entry per CDR3 protein. The table lists about 640,000 distinct CDR3 sequences, under 65% of them singletons. This CDR3 spans 14 amino acids. Between the trimmed V and J ends, which lost 7 bases and 3 bases, there was a span of 18 bases. Germline assignment: CDR1 SQVTM and CDR2 ANQGSEA.

The receptor was derived from a man aged 60 to 75 in good health. Source material: blood. The chain links TRBV29-1 to TRBJ1-1; D gene unclear. CDR3 coding DNA: TGCAGCGCATCCTCAGGAGGATGGGACACTGAAGCTTTCTTT. This gives the protein CSASSGGWDTEAFF.